The 29 T cell receptor beta chains listed next were all sequenced from one sample in a study of technical replicates of blood from several donors. Sequencing was performed with immunoSEQ multiplex PCR; in TCRdb, only in-frame clones are kept and a portion is missing. Of around 70,000 clones listed, 85% to 95% are singletons. Material: T cells isolated from PBMCs. These receptors were taken from a human donor in good health.

The chain employs TRBV19 and TRBJ2-5; TRBD1 is a possible D gene (5 bases). From germline, CDR1 is LNHDA and CDR2 SQIVND (reference sequence). The CDR3 contains 15 residues. Trimming stripped 3 bases from V and 6 bases from J, with 17 bases between. The DNA of the CDR3 is TGTGCCAGTAGTATCGGCGGACACGGTTTAAAGACCCAGTACTTC. Encoded protein: CASSIGGHGLKTQYF.

The rearrangement joins TRBV5-3 to TRBJ2-1; 8 nucleotides match TRBD2. TRBV5-3 is classed as an ORF, of uncertain function. V lost 4 bases to trimming and J lost 5 bases; unmatched junction nucleotides: 8. The CDR3 covers 15 residues. CDR3 sequence reads: CARSPLKRENNEQFF. The DNA for the CDR3 is TGTGCCAGAAGCCCCCTAAAGCGGGAGAACAATGAGCAGTTCTTC.

The chain employs TRBV6-4 and TRBJ2-3, with TRBD2 identical over 12 bases. V lost 4 bases and J lost 4; bases outside the gene matches: 3. This CDR3 comprises 15 residues. Germline assignment: CDR1 MRHNA and CDR2 SNTAGT. The CDR3 nucleotides are TGTGCCAGCAGTGCCGGGACTAGCGGGCCAGATACGCAGTATTTT. This translates into CASSAGTSGPDTQYF.

This rearrangement joins TRBV30 to TRBJ2-7; a possible D gene is TRBD2 (6 bases). The CDR3 totals 13 residues. Germline V gives CDR1 GTSNPN, CDR2 SVGIG (reference sequence). V was clipped by 3 bases and J by 2 bases, with 11 bases between them. CDR3 sequence: CAWSGTAPYEQYF. The DNA of the CDR3 is TGTGCCTGGAGCGGGACTGCTCCCTACGAGCAGTACTTC.

This rearrangement joins TRBV28 to TRBJ2-5; 8 bases map to TRBD1. Germline V gives CDR1 MDHEN, CDR2 SYDVKM. This CDR3 is built from 14 residues. The V segment lost 2 bases and the J segment 4 bases; nucleotides outside the gene matches: 3. The CDR3 nucleotides read TGTGCCAGCAGTTTACAGGGACAGGTAGAGACCCAGTACTTC. It is translated as CASSLQGQVETQYF.

This chain links TRBV9 with TRBJ1-2; unclear D gene. Germline V lookup: CDR1 SGDLS, CDR2 YYNGEE. Trimming pared 3 bases from V and 8 bases from J, leaving 17 bases between. The CDR3 is 14 amino acids. CDR3 residues: CASSASHPPEGYTF. The CDR3 DNA is TGTGCCAGCAGCGCTTCTCACCCCCCCGAGGGCTACACCTTC.

This clone was found once. The chain has TRBV28 and TRBJ2-2; D unclear. Looked up from germline, CDR1 is MDHEN and CDR2 is SYDVKM. Trimming stripped 7 bases from V and 0 bases from J, with 9 bases between. The length of the CDR3 is 14 residues. The CDR3 bases are TGTGCCAGCACTCTAACCGCGAACACCGGGGAGCTGTTTTTT. Translating it yields CASTLTANTGELFF.

In DNA form, the CDR3 reads TGTGCCAGCAGGATGGGACTAGCGGACAATGAGCAGTTCTTC. It is translated as CASRMGLADNEQFF. The chain uses TRBV2 and TRBJ2-1; 11 nucleotides agree with TRBD2. After removal of 6 bases from V and 5 bases from J, the junction contained 3 bases not matched to a gene. Germline V gives CDR1 SNHLY, CDR2 FYNNEI. This CDR3 is 14 amino acids long.

This rearrangement joins TRBV7-9 to TRBJ2-5, with 13 bases that match TRBD2. The CDR3 is 14 residues long. Germline trimming cut 8 bases from V and 5 bases from J; bases unmatched to any gene: 5. Germline V gene data show CDR1 as SEHNR and CDR2 as FQNEAQ (reference sequence). The chain's CDR3 is CASGLAGVRETQYF. CDR3 nucleotides: TGTGCCAGCGGACTAGCGGGAGTCCGGGAGACCCAGTACTTC.

V is TRBV4-1 and J is TRBJ1-1; tentative D call: TRBD1 (5 bases). Germline V gene lookup returns CDR1 MGHRA and CDR2 YSYEKL. This CDR3 is built from 16 residues. Trimming pared 0 bases from V and 0 bases from J, leaving 11 bases between. CDR3: CASSQDRGSMNTEAFF. For the CDR3, the DNA is TGCGCCAGCAGCCAAGATCGGGGGTCTATGAACACTGAAGCTTTCTTT.

The gene calls are TRBV9 and TRBJ2-2; 10 positions match TRBD2. The J segment lost 10 bases and the V segment lost 0 bases, leaving 6 bases of the junction unmatched. The CDR3 runs to 15 residues. Germline V lookup: CDR1 SGDLS, CDR2 YYNGEE. The CDR3 loop is CASSVGSSGSVELFF. CDR3 sequence (DNA): TGTGCCAGCAGCGTAGGGTCTAGCGGGAGCGTGGAGCTGTTTTTT.

The chain combines TRBV2 with TRBJ2-7; TRBD2 matches at 8 bases. The CDR3 spans 13 residues. Germline lookup yields CDR1 SNHLY and CDR2 FYNNEI. Unmatched junction bases numbered 5, after V lost 4 bases and J lost 6 bases. CDR3 residues: CASSGPGGPEQYF. The CDR3 nucleotides are TGTGCCAGCAGTGGACCGGGAGGGCCCGAGCAGTACTTC.

The rearrangement uses TRBV11-3 and TRBJ2-1, with D unresolved. This CDR3 comprises 12 residues. The germline gives CDR1 SGHNT, CDR2 YENEEA. V shed 5 bases and J shed 5 bases, with 7 bases lying between them. The CDR3 DNA sequence: TGTGCCAGCAGCCTACTCGACAATGAGCAGTTCTTC. Translation: CASSLLDNEQFF. Supplemented by reference TRBV11-3 and TRBJ2-1, the full variable domain reads EAGVVQSPRYKIIEKKQPVAFWCNPISGHNTLYWYLQNLGQGPELLIRYENEEAVDDSQLPKDRFSAERLKGVDSTLKIQPAELGDSAVYLCASSLLDNEQFFGPGTRLTVL.

This chain joins TRBV28 and TRBJ2-1; 10 bases are shared with TRBD2. In germline, CDR1 is MDHEN, CDR2 SYDVKM. The CDR3 contains 17 residues. V lost 7 bases to trimming and J lost 4 bases; unmatched junction nucleotides: 13. The CDR3 region is CASNQPSLAGEYNEQFF. CDR3 nucleotides: TGTGCCAGCAATCAGCCCTCTCTAGCGGGGGAATACAATGAGCAGTTCTTC. Filled out from reference TRBV28 and TRBJ2-1, the complete variable domain reads DVKVTQSSRYLVKRTGEKVFLECVQDMDHENMFWYRQDPGLGLRLIYFSYDVKMKEKGDIPEGYSVSREKKERFSLILESASTNQTSMYLCASNQPSLAGEYNEQFFGPGTRLTVL.

This chain links TRBV6-1 with TRBJ1-5; unclear D gene. Germline V gene data show CDR1 as MNHNS and CDR2 as SASEGT. V lost 6 bases, J lost 8 bases, and 11 bases lay in between. The CDR3 spans 12 residues. The CDR3, as DNA: TGTGCCAGCAGCCGGGGAGTAGAGCCCCAGCATTTT. It specifies CASSRGVEPQHF.

For the CDR3, the DNA is TGTGCCAGCAGCGATAGCGGGAGCTCCTACAATGAGCAGTTCTTC. It encodes CASSDSGSSYNEQFF. The gene calls are TRBV7-2 and TRBJ2-1; the match to TRBD2 covers 9 bases. The CDR3 has 15 residues. Trimming cost V 5 bases and J 0 bases; bases outside gene matches: 2. The germline CDR1 and CDR2 sequences are SGHTA and FQGNSA.

This rearrangement joins TRBV4-2 to TRBJ1-1; a possible D gene is TRBD1 (6 bases). From germline, CDR1 is LGHNA and CDR2 YNFKEQ. Trimming stripped 4 bases from V and 11 bases from J, with 17 bases between. CDR3 size: 13 residues. DNA of the CDR3: TGTGCCAGCAGCCTCGGACAGTCAGGTGTGGCTTTCTTT. Amino acids: CASSLGQSGVAFF.

This clone was seen only a few times. This chain uses TRBV4-3 with TRBJ2-5; no reliable D call. Germline V gene lookup returns CDR1 LGHNA and CDR2 YSLEER. V gave up 0 bases and J gave up 5 bases, with 13 bases separating them. This CDR3 spans 15 amino acids. In nucleotides, the CDR3 is TGCGCCAGCAGCCAAGAATATCTTCGTCCGGAGACCCAGTACTTC. Its translation: CASSQEYLRPETQYF.

This clone has only one observation. V and J are TRBV19 and TRBJ2-7; TRBD1 agrees at 10 bases. Germline V CDR1 and CDR2: LNHDA, SQIVND (reference sequence). V dropped 4 bases and J dropped 4; count of bases not matched to a gene: 7. The length of the CDR3 is 15 residues. The CDR3 loop reads CASSTGTGAGYEQYF. The CDR3 nucleotides are TGTGCCAGTAGTACCGGGACAGGGGCTGGTTACGAGCAGTACTTC.

This clone was detected once. This sequence joins TRBV11-2 and TRBJ2-2, with D unresolved. The V gene's germline CDR1 is SGHAT and CDR2 FQNNGV. The CDR3 loop spans 16 amino acids. V lost 6 bases and J lost 5, with 19 bases in between. The CDR3 DNA is TGTGCCAGCAGTCAAACTACGTCGATCGGAACCGGGGAGCTGTTTTTT. Its translation is CASSQTTSIGTGELFF.

The chain combines TRBV29-1 with TRBJ2-3; the match to TRBD2 covers 9 bases. The junction had 10 bases not matched to a gene; V was cut back by 6 bases and J by 3 bases. This CDR3 comprises 15 residues. The V gene's germline CDR1 is SQVTM and CDR2 ANQGSEA. CDR3: CSVRGGTSYTDTQYF. The CDR3 DNA sequence: TGCAGCGTGAGGGGCGGGACTAGCTATACAGATACGCAGTATTTT.

This clone was recorded once. V gene TRBV20-1 combines with J gene TRBJ1-2; D is uncertain. This CDR3 has 10 amino acids. Trimming removed 2 bases at V and 5 bases at J, with 3 bases between. Germline-derived CDR1 and CDR2 are DFQATT and SNEGSKA (reference sequence). CDR3 DNA: TGCAGTGCTAGACAGTATGGCTACACCTTC. It translates to CSARQYGYTF.

The V gene is TRBV5-6, the J gene TRBJ1-2; TRBD1 agrees at 11 bases. This CDR3 contains 18 residues. Germline V gene lookup returns CDR1 SGHDT and CDR2 YYEEEE. Trimming cost V 0 bases and J 4 bases; bases outside gene matches: 11. The CDR3 reads CASSLEWTGGTDAYGYTF. The CDR3 bases are TGTGCCAGCAGCTTGGAATGGACAGGGGGCACCGATGCCTATGGCTACACCTTC.

V usage is TRBV11-2 and J usage is TRBJ1-4; 10 bases line up with TRBD1. With V trimmed by 5 bases and J by 8 bases, 8 bases remained unmatched. Germline CDR1 SGHAT, CDR2 FQNNGV. This CDR3 is built from 15 residues. The CDR3 DNA reads as TGTGCCAGCAGCACCCGGGGGACAGGGGACGAAAAACTGTTTTTT. Its translation is CASSTRGTGDEKLFF.

This clone has a single count. The V and J genes are TRBV7-3 and TRBJ1-2; unclear D gene. The CDR3 runs to 13 residues. The germline V and J ends were trimmed by 5 bases and 3 bases, with 10 bases remaining between them. CDR1 and CDR2 (germline): SGHTA, FQGTGA. CDR3 amino acids: CASSETGYYGYTF. The CDR3 nucleotides are TGTGCCAGCAGCGAAACGGGGTACTATGGCTACACCTTC. Full variable domain (remainder filled in from reference TRBV7-3 and TRBJ1-2): GAGVSQTPSNKVTEKGKYVELRCDPISGHTALYWYRQSLGQGPEFLIYFQGTGAADDSGLPNDRFFAVRPEGSVSTLKIQRTERGDSAVYLCASSETGYYGYTFGSGTRLTVV.

This clone appeared a single time. The chain recombines TRBV4-1 with TRBJ1-2, with no clear D. This CDR3 has 16 amino acids. The germline V and J ends were trimmed by 0 bases and 2 bases, with 13 bases remaining between them. CDR1 and CDR2 (germline): MGHRA, YSYEKL. The CDR3 sequence: CASSQDPLTQNYGYTF. CDR3 bases: TGCGCCAGCAGCCAAGATCCCCTGACACAGAACTATGGCTACACCTTC.

The CDR3 spells CSVVSPYNEQFF. The CDR3 bases are TGCAGCGTTGTAAGCCCCTACAATGAGCAGTTCTTC. The chain joins TRBV29-1 to TRBJ2-1; D is undetermined. The CDR3 has 12 amino acids. Germline V gene sequence: CDR1 SQVTM, CDR2 ANQGSEA. Between the trimmed V and J ends, which lost 4 bases and 2 bases, there was a span of 6 bases.

V gene TRBV4-1 combines with J gene TRBJ2-7, with unresolved D. Germline V gives CDR1 MGHRA, CDR2 YSYEKL. The CDR3 runs to 14 residues. With 4 bases removed from V and 3 bases from J, the gap between germline ends came to 13 bases. Here the CDR3 DNA reads TGCGCCAGCAGCCTTGCAGCGTCTCACTACGAGCAGTACTTC. This gives the protein CASSLAASHYEQYF.

The V call is TRBV30, the J call TRBJ2-1; 13 nucleotides match TRBD2. This CDR3 region has 16 residues. Germline CDR1 is GTSNPN and CDR2 is SVGIG (reference sequence). J was trimmed by 2 bases and V by 2 bases; bases with no gene match: 3. The CDR3 spells CAWSQLAGGPYNEQFF. CDR3 DNA: TGTGCCTGGAGTCAACTAGCGGGAGGGCCCTACAATGAGCAGTTCTTC.